This passage covers 27 T cell receptor beta chains from one sample sequenced in a study of shared clonotypes between healthy human individuals (dated by TCRdb to 2019 to 2021). The library was prepared using the immunoSEQ multiplex PCR assay. In TCRdb, the immuneACCESS table is reduced to in-frame sequences with V and J assigned. These tables do not hold every clone; where another copy was compared, an unresolved V gene accounts for under half, and the others remain unexplained. The sample records 1,500,000 or so clones, approximately 98.5% of which are singletons. The top ten clonotypes cover 0.36% of the sample. The sequenced sample consisted of naive CD4+ T cells sorted from blood. The sample's cell subset or site, from its label and the paper: CD45RA+ positively selected. The receptors here all came from a man aged 30 to 45 in good health.

The chain recombines TRBV2 with TRBJ2-1; a possible D gene is TRBD1 (5 bases). The V gene's germline CDR1 is SNHLY and CDR2 FYNNEI. Between the trimmed V and J ends, which lost 7 bases and 8 bases, there was a span of 12 bases. The CDR3 totals 12 residues. CDR3 region: CASMPQGDEQFF. CDR3 nucleotides: TGTGCCAGCATGCCCCAGGGCGATGAGCAGTTCTTC.

The CDR3 region has the DNA TGTGCCAGCAGCTCCGTGACTGGGACAGGGACCCAGTACTTC. Translated: CASSSVTGTGTQYF. The chain joins TRBV5-6 to TRBJ2-5; 8 nucleotides line up with TRBD1. This CDR3 is 14 amino acids long. Germline CDR1 reads SGHDT; CDR2 reads YYEEEE. The junction had 8 bases not matched to a gene; V was cut back by 3 bases and J by 7 bases.

The V call is TRBV10-3, the J call TRBJ2-7; the D gene is possibly TRBD1 (6 bases). Germline CDR1 ENHRY, CDR2 SYGVKD. Trimming took 0 bases from V and 6 from J, leaving 21 bases between them. This CDR3 has 17 residues. For the CDR3, the DNA is TGTGCCATCAGTGAGTCGACTCGGTCGGCAGGGGAACGCGAGCAGTACTTC. This encodes CAISESTRSAGEREQYF.

The genes are TRBV11-2 and TRBJ1-1; no firm D call. This CDR3 has 16 residues. Deletions cut 3 bases from V and 4 bases from J, with 18 bases between. Per the germline V gene, CDR1 is SGHAT and CDR2 is FQNNGV. The CDR3 region is CASSLVLTVGRTEAFF. In DNA, the CDR3 is TGTGCCAGCAGCTTGGTACTGACTGTGGGCCGCACTGAAGCTTTCTTT.

This sequence joins TRBV30 and TRBJ1-2; D is unclear. V lost 3 bases and J 6 bases, leaving 8 bases between the germline ends. This CDR3 has 11 amino acids. Per germline, CDR1 GTSNPN and CDR2 SVGIG (reference sequence). The CDR3 bases are TGTGCCTGGAGGCACGGGGATGGCTACACCTTC. It translates to CAWRHGDGYTF. Full variable domain (remainder filled in from reference TRBV30 and TRBJ1-2): SQTIHQWPATLVQPVGSPLSLECTVEGTSNPNLYWYRQAAGRGLQLLFYSVGIGQISSEVPQNLSASRPQDRQFILSSKKLLLSDSGFYLCAWRHGDGYTFGSGTRLTVV.

In this sample, this clone turned up once. The chain has TRBV29-1 and TRBJ2-1, with TRBD1 matching 7 bases. CDR1 SQVTM and CDR2 ANQGSEA come from the germline V gene. The trim removed 0 bases at V and 0 bases at J, leaving 5 bases unmatched. There are 16 residues in the CDR3. The CDR3 region has the DNA TGCAGCGTTGAAGAAGGGACAGCGAGCTCCTACAATGAGCAGTTCTTC. It yields the protein CSVEEGTASSYNEQFF.

This rearrangement joins TRBV10-1 to TRBJ1-1; no clear D. Per germline, CDR1 WNHNN and CDR2 SYGVQD (reference sequence). Deletions cut 6 bases from V and 0 bases from J, with 14 bases between. The CDR3 spans 15 residues. CDR3: CASRQDVALNTEAFF. The CDR3 DNA is TGCGCCAGCAGGCAGGACGTGGCGTTGAACACTGAAGCTTTCTTT.

The rearrangement uses TRBV6-1 and TRBJ2-3, with unresolved D. CDR3 length: 13 amino acids. Germline lookup yields CDR1 MNHNS and CDR2 SASEGT. V dropped 3 bases and J dropped 7 bases, with 11 bases sitting between them. The DNA of the CDR3 is TGTGCCAGCAGTGAGGTGGTCGTCAATACGCAGTATTTT. Its translation: CASSEVVVNTQYF.

J is TRBJ1-5 and V is TRBV27; D is uncertain. The V end lost 0 bases, the J end lost 2 bases, and 11 bases lay between the germline ends. Germline CDR1 and CDR2: MNHEY and SMNVEV (reference sequence). CDR3 size: 16 residues. In nucleotides, the CDR3 is TGTGCCAGCAGTTTATCGAGCCTTGCAGGCAATCAGCCCCAGCATTTT. Amino acid sequence: CASSLSSLAGNQPQHF.

The rearrangement links TRBV5-1 to TRBJ2-5; TRBD1 matches at 9 bases. In germline, CDR1 is SGHRS, CDR2 YFSETQ. The CDR3 runs to 17 residues. V was clipped by 6 bases and J by 11 bases; unmatched bases: 23. The CDR3 loop is CASMPAQEDRGPGRQYF. In DNA form, the CDR3 reads TGCGCCAGCATGCCTGCCCAAGAGGACAGGGGACCCGGCCGGCAGTACTTC.

CDR3 nucleotide sequence: TGTGCCAGCACCCCCGGGACCACCCAGTACTTC. It translates to CASTPGTTQYF. The chain links TRBV11-2 to TRBJ2-5, with D perhaps being TRBD1 or TRBD2 (5 bases each). Trimming cost V 7 bases and J 8 bases, with 11 bases left between them. This CDR3 spans 11 amino acids. The germline V gene encodes CDR1 SGHAT and CDR2 FQNNGV.

V and J are TRBV5-1 and TRBJ2-1, with a possible D match to TRBD2 (5 bases). CDR3 length: 15 amino acids. Germline values: CDR1 SGHRS, CDR2 YFSETQ. V was trimmed by 0 bases and J by 5 bases, leaving 12 bases between them. CDR3 residues: CASSLGWERHNEQFF. Here the CDR3 DNA reads TGCGCCAGCAGCTTGGGGTGGGAGAGGCACAATGAGCAGTTCTTC.

The chain is built from TRBV9 and TRBJ1-2; 7 bases are shared with TRBD1. CDR3 length equals 14 residues. J was trimmed by 7 bases and V by 4 bases; bases with no gene match: 10. Per germline, CDR1 SGDLS and CDR2 YYNGEE. The CDR3 DNA reads TGTGCCAGCAGCCTAGAGGGACAGCCCGGTGGCTACACCTTC. It encodes CASSLEGQPGGYTF.

The rearrangement uses TRBV27 and TRBJ2-3; tentative D call: TRBD2 (5 bases). Per the germline V gene, CDR1 is MNHEY and CDR2 is SMNVEV (reference sequence). CDR3 length: 15 amino acids. V dropped 8 bases and J dropped 1 base, with 16 bases sitting between them. The DNA for the CDR3 is TGTGCCAGCGCGCTCTTGGGAGTTGGCACAGATACGCAGTATTTT. It is translated as CASALLGVGTDTQYF.

The rearrangement links TRBV11-2 to TRBJ2-4; 7 nucleotides match TRBD1. The length of the CDR3 is 17 residues. CDR1 is SGHAT and CDR2 is FQNNGV in the germline V gene. V lost 1 base, J lost 0 bases, and 6 bases stayed unmatched. The CDR3 loop reads CASSLGQGSLAKNIQYF. Here the CDR3 DNA reads TGTGCCAGCAGCTTAGGACAGGGAAGTCTAGCCAAAAACATTCAGTACTTC.

The J gene is TRBJ2-7, the V gene TRBV29-1, with D perhaps matching TRBD2 (5 bases). This CDR3 has 13 residues. Germline CDR1 SQVTM, CDR2 ANQGSEA. V dropped 4 bases and J dropped 1 base, with 11 bases sitting between them. The CDR3 reads CSVGIAQSYEQYF. The DNA of the CDR3 is TGCAGCGTTGGTATAGCGCAATCCTACGAGCAGTACTTC.

The CDR3, as DNA: TGTGCCAGCACCTCCCCAGGGCTTAGCAATCAGCCCCAGCATTTT. Protein sequence: CASTSPGLSNQPQHF. The V and J genes are TRBV28 and TRBJ1-5; D might be TRBD1 (5 bases). This CDR3 spans 15 amino acids. Germline V gives CDR1 MDHEN, CDR2 SYDVKM. Between the trimmed V and J ends, which lost 7 bases and 0 bases, there was a span of 13 bases.

J is TRBJ1-1 and V is TRBV10-3, with D unclear. There are 11 residues in the CDR3. Trimming pared 10 bases from V and 0 bases from J, leaving 6 bases between. Germline V gene sequence: CDR1 ENHRY, CDR2 SYGVKD. The DNA for the CDR3 is TGTGCCACCGGGATGAACACTGAAGCTTTCTTT. Its translation: CATGMNTEAFF.

The rearrangement links TRBV5-1 to TRBJ2-5; 7 bases map to TRBD2. Trimming cost V 0 bases and J 5 bases; bases outside gene matches: 4. The CDR3 has 14 residues. The germline CDR1 and CDR2 sequences are SGHRS and YFSETQ. CDR3 region: CASSLEGEGETQYF. The CDR3 DNA sequence: TGCGCCAGCAGCTTGGAAGGGGAGGGTGAGACCCAGTACTTC.

The gene calls are TRBV7-9 and TRBJ2-7, with D maybe TRBD2 (5 bases). The CDR3 loop spans 14 amino acids. CDR1 and CDR2 from the germline V gene are SEHNR and FQNEAQ (reference sequence). Trimming removed 2 bases at V and 5 bases at J, with 13 bases between. The CDR3 sequence is CASSLPRVGDEQYF. CDR3 in DNA: TGTGCCAGCAGCTTACCACGGGTCGGGGACGAGCAGTACTTC.

The chain employs TRBV9 and TRBJ2-7; the D gene is possibly TRBD1 (6 bases). Germline CDR1 reads SGDLS; CDR2 reads YYNGEE. The ends were cut back, 5 bases at V and 3 bases at J, with 12 bases in the middle. This CDR3 has 13 amino acids. The CDR3 region has the DNA TGTGCCAGCAGTGGGGGCAGAAGCTACGAGCAGTACTTC. This codes for CASSGGRSYEQYF.

J is TRBJ2-7 and V is TRBV28; 8 positions match TRBD2. The V segment lost 6 bases and the J segment 0 bases; nucleotides outside the gene matches: 7. The CDR3 runs 15 residues. The germline V gene has CDR1 MDHEN and CDR2 SYDVKM. This CDR3 is CASRKPGGYSYEQYF. CDR3 coding DNA: TGTGCCAGCAGGAAACCGGGGGGGTACTCCTACGAGCAGTACTTC.

The chain combines TRBV6-1 with TRBJ2-7, with 10 bases matching TRBD1. This CDR3 contains 15 residues. Germline V gives CDR1 MNHNS, CDR2 SASEGT. The V segment lost 7 bases and the J segment 0 bases; nucleotides outside the gene matches: 6. DNA for the CDR3: TGTGCCAGCACCCGGGGACAGGGGAGCTCCTACGAGCAGTACTTC. This codes for CASTRGQGSSYEQYF.

On this clone: Other DNA sequences within the sample encode an identical CDR3. The V and J genes are TRBV7-3 and TRBJ2-3; D may be TRBD1 (5 bases). CDR1 is SGHTA and CDR2 is FQGTGA in the germline V gene. The V and J ends lost 3 bases and 0 bases respectively, with 10 bases between them. This CDR3 comprises 15 residues. In DNA form, the CDR3 reads TGTGCCAGCAGCTTGAGGCAGGGCAGCACAGATACGCAGTATTTT. Its translation is CASSLRQGSTDTQYF.

This sequence joins TRBV6-5 and TRBJ2-7, with TRBD1 as a possible D gene (6 bases). The CDR3 runs 16 residues. V was shortened by 0 bases and J by 3 bases, with 15 bases between the two germline ends. The germline gives CDR1 MNHEY, CDR2 SVGAGI. CDR3 sequence: CASSYSHRDTYYEQYF. In DNA form, the CDR3 reads TGTGCCAGCAGTTACTCACACCGGGACACCTACTACGAGCAGTACTTC.

The chain combines TRBV4-2 with TRBJ2-7; 7 bases are a match to TRBD1. The trim removed 0 bases at V and 12 bases at J, leaving 14 bases unmatched. The CDR3 contains 15 residues. CDR1 is LGHNA, CDR2 YNFKEQ, per germline. CDR3 nucleotides: TGTGCCAGCAGCCAAGAAACGGTGGAAGGACAGGACCTGTACTTC. Protein sequence: CASSQETVEGQDLYF.

The chain employs TRBV2 and TRBJ1-5; D uncertain. The germline V gene encodes CDR1 SNHLY and CDR2 FYNNEI. The CDR3 is 15 residues long. Trimming removed 1 base from V and 1 base from J, with 8 bases in between. DNA of the CDR3: TGTGCCAGCAGTGAAGGGAGTCGGAGCAATCAGCCCCAGCATTTT. Translated: CASSEGSRSNQPQHF.